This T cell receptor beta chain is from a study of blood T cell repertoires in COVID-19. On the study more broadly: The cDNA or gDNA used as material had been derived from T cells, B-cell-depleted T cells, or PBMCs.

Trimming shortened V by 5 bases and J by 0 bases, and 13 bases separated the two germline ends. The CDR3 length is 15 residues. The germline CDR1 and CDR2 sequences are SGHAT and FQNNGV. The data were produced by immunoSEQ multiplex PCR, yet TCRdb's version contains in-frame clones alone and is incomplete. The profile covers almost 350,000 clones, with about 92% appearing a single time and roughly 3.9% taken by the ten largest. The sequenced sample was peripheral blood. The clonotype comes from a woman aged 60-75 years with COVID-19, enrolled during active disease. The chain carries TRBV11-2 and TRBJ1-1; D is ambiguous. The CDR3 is CASSPTTSMNTEAFF. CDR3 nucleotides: TGTGCCAGCAGCCCCACGACAAGCATGAACACTGAAGCTTTCTTT.